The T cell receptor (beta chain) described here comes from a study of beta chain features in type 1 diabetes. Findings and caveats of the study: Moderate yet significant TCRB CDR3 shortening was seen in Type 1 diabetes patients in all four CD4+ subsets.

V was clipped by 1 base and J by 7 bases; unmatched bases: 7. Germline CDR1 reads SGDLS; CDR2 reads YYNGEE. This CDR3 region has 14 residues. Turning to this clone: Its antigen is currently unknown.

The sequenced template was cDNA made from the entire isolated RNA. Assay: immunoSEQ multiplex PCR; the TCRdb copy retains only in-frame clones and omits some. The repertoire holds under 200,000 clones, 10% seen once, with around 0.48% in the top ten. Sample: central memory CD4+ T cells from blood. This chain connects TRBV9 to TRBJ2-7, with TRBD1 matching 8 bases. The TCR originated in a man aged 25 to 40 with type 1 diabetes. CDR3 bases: TGTGCCAGCAGCGTATTCGGGACAGGTAAAGAGCAGTACTTC. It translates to CASSVFGTGKEQYF.